What follows describes a single T cell receptor (beta chain). Data came from immunoSEQ multiplex PCR; TCRdb stores just in-frame clones and leaves some out. The top ten clones hold approximately 0.36% of a sample with around 2.5 million clones, approximately 93% of them seen once. The data belong to a study of shared clonotypes between healthy human individuals. V gave up 6 bases and J gave up 4 bases, with 21 bases separating them. The CDR3 extends over 16 amino acids. The germline V gene has CDR1 MDHEN and CDR2 SYDVKM. The chain is built from TRBV28 and TRBJ1-1; D not resolved. The specimen was naive CD4+ T cells from PBMCs. Subset specified: CD45RA+ positively selected. The sequence came from a man between 18 and 29 years old in good health. Some clones in this sample may be carry-over from other donors' samples. Here the CDR3 DNA reads TGTGCCAGCAGAATGGGAGGAGGCCGGACGGGCACTGAAGCTTTCTTT. Translation gives CASRMGGGRTGTEAFF.